Listed below are T cell receptor beta chains from one sample, sequenced in a study of shared clonotypes between healthy human individuals. The assay was immunoSEQ multiplex PCR, and TCRdb's table has in-frame clones only and misses some. The sample holds millions of clones, roughly 94% seen once. Sequencing was carried out using naive CD8+ T cells sorted from blood. The receptors originated from a man between 18 and 35 years old in good health. Both conserved end residues are part of each CDR3. The D gene is left open where the match is weak. The size field is filled for only some rows; it gives once, few, many or a size class.

CDR3	DNA	D	J	size	V
CASSQVLDSSYEQYF	TGCGCCAGCAGCCAAGTCCTCGACAGCTCCTACGAGCAGTACTTC	NA	TRBJ2-7	NA	TRBV4-3
CATSGESGLAGNEQYF	TGTGCCACCAGCGGTGAATCGGGACTAGCGGGAAACGAGCAGTACTTC	TRBD2	TRBJ2-7	NA	TRBV15
CASTLMGNEQYF	TGTGCCAGCACCCTCATGGGAAACGAGCAGTACTTC	NA	TRBJ2-7	few	TRBV13
CASSSGWANTGELFF	TGTGCCAGCAGCTCAGGGTGGGCGAACACCGGGGAGCTGTTTTTT	NA	TRBJ2-2	NA	TRBV7-9
CASSQVTDTQYF	TGCGCCAGCAGCCAAGTAACAGATACGCAGTATTTT	NA	TRBJ2-3	NA	TRBV4-1
CSVGTHGGGLEEKLFF	TGCAGCGTTGGCACCCACGGCGGCGGGCTGGAGGAAAAACTGTTTTTT	NA	TRBJ1-4	NA	TRBV29-1
CASSAQEGGDKANVLTF	TGTGCCAGCAGCGCCCAGGAAGGGGGCGATAAAGCCAACGTCCTGACTTTC	TRBD1	TRBJ2-6	NA	TRBV9
CASGFDIERDTQYF	TGTGCTAGTGGTTTCGACATCGAGAGAGATACGCAGTATTTT	NA	TRBJ2-3	NA	TRBV12-5
CASSLVDEQFF	TGTGCCAGCAGCTTAGTCGATGAGCAGTTCTTC	NA	TRBJ2-1	once	TRBV11-2
CASSQQGNYGYTF	TGCGCCAGCAGCCAACAGGGTAACTATGGCTACACCTTC	NA	TRBJ1-2	NA	TRBV4-3
CASSGLAGGTDTGELFF	TGTGCCAGTTCCGGGCTAGCGGGGGGAACAGATACCGGGGAGCTGTTTTTT	TRBD2	TRBJ2-2	NA	TRBV19
CASRNSGGYEQYF	TGTGCCAGCAGAAATAGTGGCGGCTACGAGCAGTACTTC	NA	TRBJ2-7	NA	TRBV6-5
CAISESGQGRSEAFF	TGTGCCATCAGTGAGTCGGGACAGGGGAGAAGTGAAGCTTTCTTT	TRBD1	TRBJ1-1	NA	TRBV10-3
CASSVGMSSYNSPLHF	TGTGCCAGCAGCGTAGGAATGTCCTCCTATAATTCACCCCTCCACTTT	NA	TRBJ1-6	NA	TRBV9
CASSLDAQSGGDQETQYF	TGTGCCAGCAGTTTAGATGCACAGAGCGGGGGGGATCAAGAGACCCAGTACTTC	TRBD2	TRBJ2-5	NA	TRBV28
CASSSGTSGGDTDTQYF	TGTGCCAGCAGCTCAGGGACTAGCGGGGGGGACACAGATACGCAGTATTTT	TRBD2	TRBJ2-3	NA	TRBV7-9
CASCWRASYEQYF	TGTGCCAGCTGCTGGCGGGCCTCCTACGAGCAGTACTTC	NA	TRBJ2-7	NA	TRBV6-1
CASSLGTDLGFEQYF	TGTGCCAGCAGCTTAGGGACGGACTTGGGGTTCGAGCAGTACTTC	NA	TRBJ2-7	NA	TRBV7-6
CASSFPGTGDNEQFF	TGCGCCAGCAGCTTCCCTGGGACAGGGGACAATGAGCAGTTCTTC	TRBD1	TRBJ2-1	NA	TRBV5-1
CASSFESGSSYNEQFF	TGTGCCAGCAGTTTCGAAAGCGGGAGCTCCTACAATGAGCAGTTCTTC	TRBD2	TRBJ2-1	once	TRBV27
CASSELVSLGANVLTF	TGCGCCAGCAGTGAGCTGGTTTCGCTCGGGGCCAACGTCCTGACTTTC	NA	TRBJ2-6	NA	TRBV10-2
CASSRSEAWGYSNSPLHF	TGTGCCAGCAGCAGGTCGGAGGCCTGGGGATATAGTAATTCACCCCTCCACTTT	NA	TRBJ1-6	NA	TRBV27
CASSYDLQGMNTEAFF	TGTGCCAGTAGTTACGACTTGCAGGGGATGAACACTGAAGCTTTCTTT	NA	TRBJ1-1	NA	TRBV19
CASSQWDRAFPNTEAFF	TGCGCCAGCAGTCAATGGGACAGGGCGTTTCCGAACACTGAAGCTTTCTTT	TRBD1	TRBJ1-1	few	TRBV23-1
CASSPTAGGGETQYF	TGTGCCAGCAGCCCAACAGCGGGGGGCGGGGAGACCCAGTACTTC	TRBD2	TRBJ2-5	NA	TRBV5-6
CASSFPGETQYF	TGTGCCAGCAGTTTCCCGGGAGAGACCCAGTACTTC	NA	TRBJ2-5	NA	TRBV27
CASSPHQGKGQETQYF	TGTGCCAGCAGCCCACACCAGGGAAAAGGCCAAGAGACCCAGTACTTC	NA	TRBJ2-5	NA	TRBV5-6
CASGSWTGGSPLHF	TGTGCCAGCGGCTCCTGGACAGGGGGGAGTCCCCTCCACTTT	TRBD1	TRBJ1-6	once	TRBV27
CASSLVHTEAFF	TGTGCCAGCAGCTTAGTTCACACTGAAGCTTTCTTT	NA	TRBJ1-1	once	TRBV7-9
CASSLLSHYGYTF	TGTGCCAGCAGCCTACTAAGCCACTATGGCTACACCTTC	NA	TRBJ1-2	NA	TRBV14
CASSHTWGAREQYF	TGTGCCAGCAGCCATACATGGGGGGCGAGGGAGCAGTACTTC	NA	TRBJ2-7	NA	TRBV5-4
CASSEAYATSYSQPQHF	TGTGCCAGCAGTGAAGCTTATGCCACCTCTTACAGTCAGCCCCAGCATTTT	NA	TRBJ1-5	NA	TRBV2
CASSPRDSILPYNEQFF	TGTGCCAGCAGCCCACGGGACAGCATATTACCCTACAATGAGCAGTTCTTC	TRBD1	TRBJ2-1	NA	TRBV11-2
CASSIERHGYTF	TGTGCCAGCAGCATCGAACGACATGGCTACACCTTC	NA	TRBJ1-2	NA	TRBV19
CASSYSKQGAHEQYF	TGTGCCAGCAGTTACTCGAAACAGGGGGCTCATGAGCAGTACTTC	TRBD1	TRBJ2-7	NA	TRBV6-5
CASSKTGPNEQYF	TGTGCCAGCAGTAAGACAGGTCCCAACGAGCAGTACTTC	NA	TRBJ2-7	NA	TRBV27
CSVLQGYTEAFF	TGCAGCGTTCTACAGGGGTACACTGAAGCTTTCTTT	TRBD1	TRBJ1-1	NA	TRBV29-1
CASSQLDYRDTQYF	TGTGCCAGCAGCCAACTGGACTACCGGGATACGCAGTATTTT	NA	TRBJ2-3	NA	TRBV6-5
CASSFPGGADSTEAFF	TGTGCCAGCAGCTTTCCCGGGGGGGCGGACAGCACTGAAGCTTTCTTT	NA	TRBJ1-1	NA	TRBV7-9
CATSSYTGVETQYF	TGTGCCACCAGCAGTTACACGGGGGTTGAGACCCAGTACTTC	NA	TRBJ2-5	NA	TRBV15
CASSQDPSRVGPFF	TGCGCCAGCAGCCAAGACCCCTCTAGGGTAGGTCCGTTCTTC	NA	TRBJ2-1	once	TRBV4-1
CAWSTGATEAFF	TGTGCCTGGTCGACAGGGGCTACTGAAGCTTTCTTT	TRBD1	TRBJ1-1	NA	TRBV30
CASSYGTEGRNTEAFF	TGTGCCAGCAGTTACGGGACAGAGGGGAGGAACACTGAAGCTTTCTTT	TRBD1	TRBJ1-1	few	TRBV6-6
CASSLGSTNTEAFF	TGTGCCAGCAGCTTAGGATCCACGAACACTGAAGCTTTCTTT	NA	TRBJ1-1	NA	TRBV11-2
CASSVDREYEQYF	TGTGCTAGCAGCGTAGACAGGGAGTACGAGCAGTACTTC	TRBD1	TRBJ2-7	NA	TRBV7-7
CASSLVRAGGKETQYF	TGTGCCAGCAGCTTAGTTCGAGCGGGAGGGAAGGAGACCCAGTACTTC	TRBD2	TRBJ2-5	NA	TRBV7-9
CASSLGGGHSNQPQHF	TGTGCCAGCAGCTTAGGCGGTGGACACAGCAATCAGCCCCAGCATTTT	NA	TRBJ1-5	NA	TRBV7-2
CASSQDVYSPLHF	TGCGCCAGCAGCCAAGACGTTTACTCACCCCTCCACTTT	NA	TRBJ1-6	NA	TRBV4-1
CASSFPGLAGYNEQFF	TGTGCCAGCAGCTTCCCCGGACTAGCGGGCTACAATGAGCAGTTCTTC	TRBD2	TRBJ2-1	NA	TRBV7-9
CASSLGGPYEQYF	TGTGCCAGCAGCTTGGGTGGTCCCTACGAGCAGTACTTC	NA	TRBJ2-7	NA	TRBV5-4
CASSDTGLDSYNEQFF	TGTGCCAGCAGTGATACAGGACTAGACTCCTACAATGAGCAGTTCTTC	TRBD2	TRBJ2-1	NA	TRBV2
CASSPMRGVTDTQYF	TGTGCCAGCTCACCAATGCGGGGGGTGACAGATACGCAGTATTTT	TRBD2	TRBJ2-3	NA	TRBV18